The 21 T cell receptor beta chains reported below all come from one sample, sequenced in a study of T cells in Graves' hyperthyroidism and ophthalmopathy. RNA transcripts served as the template for amplifying TCR beta CDR3 regions. The TCR CDR3 first-round RT-PCR relied on the HTBI primer set. TCRdb reanalysed the multiplex PCR reads using MiXCR and keeps one entry per CDR3 protein. The table includes a few hundred thousand distinct CDR3 sequences, about 16% detected once. Material: blood. The origin of the receptors is a young woman with Graves' ophthalmopathy.

V gene TRBV27 combines with J gene TRBJ1-1; 9 bases agree with TRBD1. Per germline, CDR1 MNHEY and CDR2 SMNVEV (reference sequence). V lost 5 bases, J lost 5 bases, and 6 bases stayed unmatched. The CDR3 has 14 residues. In DNA form, the CDR3 reads TGTGCCAGCAGTCCCCACAGGGGGCGGACTGAAGCTTTCTTT. This gives the protein CASSPHRGRTEAFF.

A few counts support this clonotype. The chain joins TRBV5-6 to TRBJ2-2; 8 positions match TRBD1. The ends lost 2 bases at V and 7 bases at J; junction bases unmatched: 4. The CDR3 is 14 residues long. Germline V gene lookup returns CDR1 SGHDT and CDR2 YYEEEE. CDR3 nucleotide sequence: TGTGCCAGCAGCTTTCAGGGGGCGGACGGGGAGCTGTTTTTT. This gives the protein CASSFQGADGELFF.

V gene TRBV20-1 combines with J gene TRBJ2-1, with 9 bases matching TRBD1. There are 14 residues in the CDR3. V lost 2 bases, J lost 9 bases, and 8 bases stayed unmatched. Germline V gene data show CDR1 as DFQATT and CDR2 as SNEGSKA (reference sequence). For the CDR3, the DNA is TGCAGTGCTAGAAGACAGGGGGATCGTAGTGAGCAGTTCTTC. Translating it yields CSARRQGDRSEQFF.

The V and J genes are TRBV12-3 or TRBV12-4 and TRBJ1-4; TRBD1 agrees at 7 bases. After removal of 5 bases from V and 4 bases from J, the junction contained 7 bases not matched to a gene. The CDR3 loop spans 15 amino acids. In nucleotides, the CDR3 is TGTGCCAGCAGTGAAGGGGGCGGCCGTAATGAAAAACTGTTTTTT. It translates to CASSEGGGRNEKLFF.

This clonotype showed up many times. The chain recombines TRBV12-3 or TRBV12-4 with TRBJ1-5; possibly TRBD1 for D (6 bases). V shed 3 bases and J shed 8 bases, with 11 bases lying between them. The CDR3 sequence is 13 residues long. The CDR3 loop is CASSFPGGKPQHF. CDR3 nucleotides: TGTGCCAGCAGTTTCCCCGGGGGCAAGCCCCAGCATTTT.

This clonotype has a count of ten or more. This sequence joins TRBV28 and TRBJ1-5, with D unresolved. Trimming stripped 8 bases from V and 2 bases from J, with 7 bases between. There are 12 residues in the CDR3. Germline CDR1 is MDHEN and CDR2 is SYDVKM. The chain's CDR3 is CASVVGNQPQHF. Written as DNA, the CDR3 is TGTGCCAGCGTGGTTGGCAATCAGCCCCAGCATTTT.

The CDR3 DNA is TGCAGCGTTGAAAGGGCAGATACGCAGTATTTT. This sequence encodes CSVERADTQYF. The chain uses TRBV29-1 and TRBJ2-3; D is uncertain. The ends were cut back, 2 bases at V and 4 bases at J, with 4 bases in the middle. There are 11 residues in the CDR3. Germline CDR1 and CDR2: SQVTM and ANQGSEA.

Comments on this clonotype: This may stem from a read error, because a much larger clone lies one nucleotide away. The chain couples TRBV27 to TRBJ2-7; D is uncertain. V lost 5 bases to trimming and J lost 6 bases, with 14 bases between them. Germline CDR1 is MNHEY and CDR2 is SMNVEV (reference sequence). This CDR3 is built from 13 residues. The CDR3 here is CASSPTPHVEQYF. The CDR3 region has the DNA TGTGCCAGCAGTCCCACCCCACACGTCGAGCAGTACTTC.

As concerns this clonotype: A much larger clonotype is one base distant, so this may be a read error. This chain joins TRBV2 and TRBJ2-5; D perhaps matches TRBD2 (6 bases). Germline V lookup: CDR1 SNHLY, CDR2 FYNNEI. Trimming stripped 7 bases from V and 8 bases from J, with 14 bases between. The length of the CDR3 is 12 residues. CDR3 residues: CASKGLGDTQYF. The CDR3 nucleotides read TGTGCCAGCAAGGGACTCGGAGATACCCAGTACTTC.

This clonotype is judged medium-sized (0.01 to 0.1%). CDR3 sequence: CASSFGATTQYF. CDR3 DNA: TGTGCCAGCAGTTTCGGGGCGACTACGCAGTATTTT. The V and J genes are TRBV28 and TRBJ2-3; D is perhaps TRBD1 or TRBD2 (5 bases each). V was shortened by 3 bases and J by 8 bases, with 9 bases between the two germline ends. The CDR3 contains 12 residues. Germline CDR1 is MDHEN and CDR2 is SYDVKM.

This clonotype occurred many times. The rearrangement joins TRBV20-1 to TRBJ2-2; 10 positions match TRBD1. The CDR3 totals 17 residues. The V gene end was trimmed by 5 bases and the J gene end by 1 base; junction bases not matched to a gene: 10. The germline CDR1 and CDR2 sequences are DFQATT and SNEGSKA (reference sequence). The CDR3 sequence: CSAAGTGDFWNTGELFF. For the CDR3, the DNA is TGCAGTGCTGCCGGGACAGGGGACTTCTGGAACACCGGGGAGCTGTTTTTT.

This clonotype occurred many times. The chain recombines TRBV28 with TRBJ1-5; D remains unclear. CDR1 MDHEN and CDR2 SYDVKM come from the germline V gene. Trimming removed 5 bases from V and 7 bases from J, with 18 bases in between. The CDR3 is 15 amino acids. CDR3 loop: CASSRPGLVFQPQHF. CDR3 nucleotide sequence: TGTGCCAGCAGTCGCCCGGGTCTTGTCTTCCAGCCCCAGCATTTT.

There are a few counts of this clonotype. A junction boundary mismatches the germline segment, possibly from a read error. The chain uses TRBV20-1 and TRBJ2-7; 10 positions match TRBD2. Germline V gene lookup returns CDR1 DFQATT and CDR2 SNEGSKA (reference sequence). CDR3 length: 14 amino acids. The CDR3 region has the DNA TGCGGTGCCGGTCGGACTAGCGGCCTATACGAGCAGTACTTC. Its translation is CGAGRTSGLYEQYF.

The chain has TRBV4-1 and TRBJ1-2; a possible D gene is TRBD1 (5 bases). CDR1 is MGHRA and CDR2 is YSYEKL in the germline V gene. The CDR3 is made up of 13 amino acids. V was trimmed by 6 bases and J by 5 bases, leaving 13 bases between them. CDR3 sequence reads: CASSLQGEYGYTF. In nucleotides, the CDR3 is TGCGCCAGCAGTCTCCAGGGAGAGTATGGCTACACCTTC.

This clonotype was observed a handful of times. This may be a read error: a much more frequent sequence differs by one nucleotide. V and J are TRBV28 and TRBJ2-7, with 13 bases aligning to TRBD2. Germline assignment: CDR1 MDHEN and CDR2 SYDVKM. The CDR3 length is 14 residues. The CDR3 protein is CASRWTSGSYEHYF. The CDR3 DNA reads as TGTGCCAGCAGGTGGACTAGCGGGAGTTACGAGCATTACTTC.

V is TRBV28 and J is TRBJ2-1; D is uncertain. There are 13 residues in the CDR3. Between the trimmed V and J ends, which lost 8 bases and 3 bases, there was a span of 11 bases. CDR1 and CDR2 (germline): MDHEN, SYDVKM. CDR3 residues: CASRNENYNEQFF. The CDR3 DNA reads TGTGCCAGCCGGAACGAAAACTACAATGAGCAGTTCTTC.

This clonotype showed up just a few times. V and J are TRBV7-9 and TRBJ2-1; 8 bases are a match to TRBD2. This CDR3 is 17 amino acids long. V lost 5 bases to trimming and J lost 8 bases; unmatched junction nucleotides: 17. Per the germline V gene, CDR1 is SEHNR and CDR2 is FQNEAQ (reference sequence). The DNA for the CDR3 is TGTGCCAGCAGCCTAATCCCCCCCCGGGAGGGAAGCTATGAGCAGTTCTTC. It encodes CASSLIPPREGSYEQFF.

This clonotype has a count of ten or more. The chain has TRBV28 and TRBJ2-1; D not resolved. V gave up 3 bases and J gave up 6 bases, with 15 bases separating them. CDR1 is MDHEN, CDR2 SYDVKM, per germline. The CDR3 has 15 amino acids. CDR3 amino acids: CASSFSGVSANEQFF. The CDR3 DNA reads as TGTGCCAGCAGTTTTAGTGGGGTTTCAGCCAATGAGCAGTTCTTC.

Turning to this clonotype: A read error is likely, as this CDR3 ends without the conserved phenylalanine or tryptophan. The V and J genes are TRBV4-1 and TRBJ2-7; 10 positions match TRBD1. CDR1 is MGHRA and CDR2 is YSYEKL in the germline V gene. This CDR3 is 16 amino acids long. J gave up 6 bases and V 4 bases, and 12 bases lay outside the gene matches. In nucleotides, the CDR3 is TGCGCCAGCAGCCGACAATGGACAGGGGGGTCGGGCGAGCAGTACCTC. Protein sequence: CASSRQWTGGSGEQYL.

This clonotype was detected only a few times. V usage is TRBV2 and J usage is TRBJ1-1; 12 bases agree with TRBD1. Looked up from germline, CDR1 is SNHLY and CDR2 is FYNNEI. Losses at the gene ends were 0 bases for V and 2 bases for J; bases not matched to a gene: 1. There are 16 residues in the CDR3. The CDR3 spells CASSEAGQGANTEAFF. DNA for the CDR3: TGTGCCAGCAGTGAAGCGGGACAGGGGGCTAACACTGAAGCTTTCTTT.

This clonotype was counted only a few times. The chain has TRBV6-2 or TRBV6-3 and TRBJ2-5; D gene ambiguous. V was cut by 7 bases and J by 4 bases, with 13 bases left in between. The CDR3 totals 13 residues. Germline V CDR1 and CDR2: MNHEY, SVGEGT. The CDR3 DNA reads as TGTGCCAGCACTGCCCCGGACGGAGAGACCCAGTACTTC. This codes for CASTAPDGETQYF.